What follows are 14 T cell receptor beta chains derived from one specimen sequenced in a study of cytomegalovirus exposure and HLA in healthy donors. This PCR relied on a set of 60 Vbeta primers and 13 Jbeta primers. The table came from immunoSEQ multiplex PCR; TCRdb's copy has only in-frame clones and leaves some out. The repertoire holds 250,000 to 350,000 clones, with about four fifths as singletons. The sample comprised PBMCs. The source of these receptors is a girl aged 2 to 10 in good health and CMV-seronegative.

This clone was seen only once. This specimen includes other DNA sequences encoding the same CDR3. CDR3 protein: CASSLGLAGDYNEQFF. As DNA, the CDR3 is TGCGCCAGCAGCTTGGGACTAGCGGGGGACTACAATGAGCAGTTCTTC. The chain couples TRBV5-1 to TRBJ2-1; 12 nucleotides match TRBD2. V was clipped by 0 bases and J by 3 bases; unmatched bases: 1. Germline V gene data show CDR1 as SGHRS and CDR2 as YFSETQ. The CDR3 consists of 16 residues.

The chain carries TRBV5-1 and TRBJ2-3; 10 bases are a match to TRBD2. The germline V gene encodes CDR1 SGHRS and CDR2 YFSETQ. J gave up 4 bases and V 1 base, and 6 bases lay outside the gene matches. This CDR3 is built from 16 residues. The CDR3 here is CASSLLAGELADTQYF. The CDR3 DNA reads as TGCGCCAGCAGCTTGCTAGCGGGAGAATTGGCAGATACGCAGTATTTT. The variable domain in full, completed from reference TRBV5-1 and TRBJ2-3, reads KAGVTQTPRYLIKTRGQQVTLSCSPISGHRSVSWYQQTPGQGLQFLFEYFSETQRNKGNFPGRFSGRQFSNSRSEMNVSTLELGDSALYLCASSLLAGELADTQYFGPGTRLTVL.

The chain combines TRBV7-8 with TRBJ1-1; tentative D call: TRBD1 (5 bases). Germline V gene lookup returns CDR1 SGHVS and CDR2 FQNEAQ. CDR3 size: 16 residues. V was trimmed by 0 bases and J by 3 bases, leaving 14 bases between them. CDR3 nucleotides: TGTGCCAGCAGCTTAGCAGGGGCGGGAGGTGACACTGAAGCTTTCTTT. Protein: CASSLAGAGGDTEAFF.

The V gene is TRBV7-8, the J gene TRBJ1-1; D ambiguous. The germline V gene has CDR1 SGHVS and CDR2 FQNEAQ. Trimming stripped 4 bases from V and 0 bases from J, with 15 bases between. The CDR3 length is 16 residues. CDR3: CASSSPVHAVNTEAFF. The CDR3, as DNA: TGTGCCAGCAGCTCCCCAGTCCACGCTGTGAACACTGAAGCTTTCTTT.

The chain carries TRBV6-1 and TRBJ2-7; perhaps TRBD1 as D (6 bases). Looked up from germline, CDR1 is MNHNS and CDR2 is SASEGT. CDR3 length: 14 amino acids. V gave up 2 bases and J gave up 11 bases, with 19 bases separating them. The CDR3 DNA is TGTGCCAGCAGTGAACTGGGGACAACCTGGGGGAAGTACTTC. Translation gives CASSELGTTWGKYF.

V gene TRBV5-1 combines with J gene TRBJ2-3; 10 bases are shared with TRBD1. V lost 5 bases, J lost 4 bases, and 7 bases stayed unmatched. Germline V gene data show CDR1 as SGHRS and CDR2 as YFSETQ. The CDR3 contains 15 residues. The CDR3 sequence: CASRVGQGYSDTQYF. As DNA, the CDR3 is TGCGCCAGCAGAGTGGGACAGGGGTATTCAGATACGCAGTATTTT.

The rearrangement joins TRBV6-4 to TRBJ2-1; a weak D match, TRBD2 (6 bases). The germline CDR1 and CDR2 sequences are MRHNA and SNTAGT. V dropped 7 bases and J dropped 6 bases, with 19 bases sitting between them. There are 15 residues in the CDR3. The chain's CDR3 is CASNTGPNGGNEQFF. DNA of the CDR3: TGTGCCAGCAATACGGGACCGAACGGGGGCAATGAGCAGTTCTTC.

This clone was found once. This chain joins TRBV28 and TRBJ1-5, with TRBD1 matching over 7 bases. Germline V gene lookup returns CDR1 MDHEN and CDR2 SYDVKM. J lost 7 bases, V lost 6 bases, and 12 bases had no gene match. There are 15 residues in the CDR3. In DNA form, the CDR3 reads TGTGCCAGCAGCCCAGGGACAGCCCACCACCAGCCCCAGCATTTT. Protein: CASSPGTAHHQPQHF. The full variable domain, its missing parts supplied by reference TRBV28 and TRBJ1-5, is DVKVTQSSRYLVKRTGEKVFLECVQDMDHENMFWYRQDPGLGLRLIYFSYDVKMKEKGDIPEGYSVSREKKERFSLILESASTNQTSMYLCASSPGTAHHQPQHFGDGTRLSIL.

The J gene is TRBJ1-6, the V gene TRBV18, with 7 bases fitting TRBD1. CDR1 is KGHSH, CDR2 LQKENI, per germline. The CDR3 has 14 residues. V shed 0 bases and J 11 bases; nucleotides not matched to a gene: 4. CDR3 coding DNA: TGTGCCAGCTCACCACCGGGACAGAGAGCACCCCTCCACTTT. It encodes CASSPPGQRAPLHF. Supplemented by reference TRBV18 and TRBJ1-6, the full variable domain reads NAGVMQNPRHLVRRRGQEARLRCSPMKGHSHVYWYRQLPEEGLKFMVYLQKENIIDESGMPKERFSAEFPKEGPSILRIQQVVRGDSAAYFCASSPPGQRAPLHFGNGTRLTVT.

The chain is built from TRBV29-1 and TRBJ2-3; 8 bases are a match to TRBD1. The V segment lost 4 bases and the J segment 2 bases; nucleotides outside the gene matches: 2. The CDR3 runs 13 residues. CDR1 and CDR2 from the germline V gene are SQVTM and ANQGSEA. The CDR3: CSVAGQVTDTQYF. As DNA, the CDR3 is TGCAGCGTTGCGGGACAGGTCACAGATACGCAGTATTTT.

The gene calls are TRBV29-1 and TRBJ2-1; D might be TRBD2 (6 bases). Trimming removed 7 bases from V and 8 bases from J, with 18 bases in between. The length of the CDR3 is 13 residues. Germline-derived CDR1 and CDR2 are SQVTM and ANQGSEA. CDR3 nucleotide sequence: TGCAGCGGCGCCGGGGGTCTAGCTTATGAGCAGTTCTTC. This sequence encodes CSGAGGLAYEQFF.

The genes are TRBV6-1 and TRBJ2-1, with 13 nucleotides matching TRBD2. Germline CDR1 reads MNHNS; CDR2 reads SASEGT. Losses at the gene ends were 9 bases for V and 6 bases for J; bases not matched to a gene: 5. This CDR3 is 14 amino acids long. Here the CDR3 reads CASLRTSGGNEQFF. For the CDR3, the DNA is TGTGCCAGTCTCCGGACTAGCGGGGGCAATGAGCAGTTCTTC.

J is TRBJ2-1 and V is TRBV30; TRBD2 matches 7 bases. V gave up 2 bases and J gave up 7 bases; unmatched junction bases: 5. The CDR3 covers 13 residues. Germline CDR1 reads GTSNPN; CDR2 reads SVGIG (reference sequence). Here the CDR3 DNA reads TGTGCCTGGAGTACCTTACTAGCGAATGAGCAGTTCTTC. Its translation: CAWSTLLANEQFF. Complete variable domain (other parts from reference TRBV30 and TRBJ2-1): SQTIHQWPATLVQPVGSPLSLECTVEGTSNPNLYWYRQAAGRGLQLLFYSVGIGQISSEVPQNLSASRPQDRQFILSSKKLLLSDSGFYLCAWSTLLANEQFFGPGTRLTVL.

The gene calls are TRBV5-4 and TRBJ2-2; possible D gene TRBD2, 5 bases. V was clipped by 1 base and J by 1 base, with 11 bases between them. CDR1 and CDR2 from the germline V gene are SGHNT and YYREEE (reference sequence). The CDR3 has 16 amino acids. DNA of the CDR3: TGTGCCAGCAGCTTGAAGGCGACTATGAACACCGGGGAGCTGTTTTTT. This sequence encodes CASSLKATMNTGELFF. Complete variable domain (other parts from reference TRBV5-4 and TRBJ2-2): ETGVTQSPTHLIKTRGQQVTLRCSSQSGHNTVSWYQQALGQGPQFIFQYYREEENGRGNFPPRFSGLQFPNYSSELNVNALELDDSALYLCASSLKATMNTGELFFGEGSRLTVL.